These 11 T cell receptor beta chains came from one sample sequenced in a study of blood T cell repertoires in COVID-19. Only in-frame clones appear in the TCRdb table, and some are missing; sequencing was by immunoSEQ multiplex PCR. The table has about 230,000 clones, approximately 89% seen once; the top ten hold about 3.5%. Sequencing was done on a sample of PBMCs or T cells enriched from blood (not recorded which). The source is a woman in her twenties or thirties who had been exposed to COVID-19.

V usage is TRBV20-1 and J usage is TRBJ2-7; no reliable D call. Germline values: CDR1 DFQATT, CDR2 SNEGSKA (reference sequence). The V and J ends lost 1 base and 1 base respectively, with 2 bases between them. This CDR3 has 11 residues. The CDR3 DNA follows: TGCAGTGCTAGAGCGTCCTACGAGCAGTACTTC. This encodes CSARASYEQYF.

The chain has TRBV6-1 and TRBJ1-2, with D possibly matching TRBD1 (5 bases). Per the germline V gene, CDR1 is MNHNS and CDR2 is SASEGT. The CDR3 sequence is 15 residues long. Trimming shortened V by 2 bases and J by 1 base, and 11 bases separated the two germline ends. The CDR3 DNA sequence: TGTGCCAGCAGTGAACTGACAGCTCTTAACTATGGCTACACCTTC. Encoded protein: CASSELTALNYGYTF.

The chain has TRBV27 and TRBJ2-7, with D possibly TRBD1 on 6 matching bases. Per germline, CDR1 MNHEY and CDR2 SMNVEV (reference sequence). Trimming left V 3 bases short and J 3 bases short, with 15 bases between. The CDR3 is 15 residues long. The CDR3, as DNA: TGTGCCAGCAGTTTGAGGGCAGGGGCGAGCTACGAGCAGTACTTC. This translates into CASSLRAGASYEQYF.

CDR3 amino acids: CASSLRDRGLNEKLFF. Written as DNA, the CDR3 is TGTGCCAGCAGCCTCCGGGACAGGGGACTTAATGAAAAACTGTTTTTT. The chain links TRBV7-6 to TRBJ1-4, with 10 nucleotides matching TRBD1. The CDR3 is made up of 16 amino acids. The germline V gene encodes CDR1 SGHVS and CDR2 FNYEAQ. V dropped 5 bases and J dropped 4; count of bases not matched to a gene: 7.

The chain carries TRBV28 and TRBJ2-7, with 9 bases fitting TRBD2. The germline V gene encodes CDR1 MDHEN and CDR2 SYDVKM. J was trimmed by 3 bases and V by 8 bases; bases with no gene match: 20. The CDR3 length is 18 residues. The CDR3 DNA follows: TGTGCCAGCGGACAACCACAGGGACCGGGACTAGCTCTCTACGAGCAGTACTTC. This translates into CASGQPQGPGLALYEQYF.

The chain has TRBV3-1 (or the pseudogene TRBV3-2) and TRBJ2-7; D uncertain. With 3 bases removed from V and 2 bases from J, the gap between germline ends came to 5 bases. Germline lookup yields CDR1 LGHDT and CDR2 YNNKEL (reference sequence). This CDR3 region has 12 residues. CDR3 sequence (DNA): TGTGCCAGCAGCCAGGGCCCCTACGAGCAGTACTTC. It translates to CASSQGPYEQYF.

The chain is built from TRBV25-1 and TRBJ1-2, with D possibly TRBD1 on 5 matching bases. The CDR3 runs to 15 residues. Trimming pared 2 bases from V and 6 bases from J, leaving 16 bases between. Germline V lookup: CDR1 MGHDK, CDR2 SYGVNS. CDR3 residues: CASSEVTDIGDGYTF. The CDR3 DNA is TGTGCCAGCAGTGAAGTGACGGACATAGGGGATGGCTACACCTTC.

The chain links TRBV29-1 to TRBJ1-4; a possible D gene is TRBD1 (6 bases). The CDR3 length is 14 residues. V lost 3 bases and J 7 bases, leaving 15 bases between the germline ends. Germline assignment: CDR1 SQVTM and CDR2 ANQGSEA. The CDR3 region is CSVDTGTSSEKLFF. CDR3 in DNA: TGCAGCGTTGATACCGGGACAAGTAGTGAAAAACTGTTTTTT.

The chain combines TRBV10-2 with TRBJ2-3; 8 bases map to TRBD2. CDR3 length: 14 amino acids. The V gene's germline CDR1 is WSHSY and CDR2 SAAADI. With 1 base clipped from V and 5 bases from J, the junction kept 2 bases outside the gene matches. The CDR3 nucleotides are TGCGCCAGCAGTGAGTTAGCGGGAAAAGATACGCAGTATTTT. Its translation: CASSELAGKDTQYF.

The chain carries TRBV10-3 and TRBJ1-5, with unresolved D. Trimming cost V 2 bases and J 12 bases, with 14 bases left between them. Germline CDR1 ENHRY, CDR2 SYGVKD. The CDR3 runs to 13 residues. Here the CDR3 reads CAISEGLLSSQHF. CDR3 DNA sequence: TGTGCCATCAGTGAGGGGCTTTTGTCCAGCCAGCATTTT.

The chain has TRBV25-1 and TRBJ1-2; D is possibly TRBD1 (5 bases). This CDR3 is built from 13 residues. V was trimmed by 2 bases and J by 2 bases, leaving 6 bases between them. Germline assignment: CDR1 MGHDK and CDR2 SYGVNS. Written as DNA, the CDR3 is TGTGCCAGCAGTGAACAGGGAAACTATGGCTACACCTTC. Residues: CASSEQGNYGYTF.